The following is a TCR beta chain sequence with its context. The target antigen is unknown. The entry originates in a study of T cell responses to AZD1222 COVID-19 vaccine. Study overall: Second-dose timings of about 4 or about 12 weeks were pooled. Study-wide points: Clonal diversity was possibly underestimated, and white British individuals and females predominated among donors. Dominant at 160-218 and 743-854, vaccine-associated CD4 TCRs also spanned spike.

This table comes from immunoSEQ multiplex PCR, and its TCRdb copy is limited to in-frame clones, with some not included. The table has approximately 140,000 clones, more than 85% seen once; the top ten hold about 5%. The germline gives CDR1 SGHTA, CDR2 FQGTGA. The V gene lost 5 bases and the J gene lost 7 bases, with 15 bases spanning the gap. The CDR3 is 15 residues long. The starting material was peripheral blood, obtained on day 0 of AZD1222 vaccination. The TCR originated in an adult in good health. The V call is TRBV7-3, the J call TRBJ1-6, with D perhaps matching TRBD1 (6 bases). The CDR3: CASSQTGTRNSPLHF. Written as DNA, the CDR3 is TGTGCCAGCAGCCAAACAGGGACAAGGAATTCACCCCTCCACTTT.